The rows below give T cell receptor beta chains drawn from one sample of a study of blood T cell repertoires in COVID-19. TCRdb's copy holds only in-frame clones and misses some; the assay was immunoSEQ multiplex PCR. Of about 78,000 clones in the sample, around 90% were seen once. Sequencing was performed on peripheral blood. The receptors here all came from a woman aged 80 or over with acute or convalescent COVID-19. Each CDR3 is given with its conserved first and last residue. D genes are given only for firm matches. Clone size is not always given. Where it is, it says once, few, many or a class for expanded clones.

v_gene: TRBV12-3/TRBV12-4
j_gene: TRBJ1-1
len: 13
d_gene: TRBD1
abundance: -
CDR3nt: TGTGCCAGCAGTCCCCTTACAGGGGGTGAAGCTTTCTTT
CDR3aa: CASSPLTGGEAFF

v_gene: TRBV5-1
j_gene: TRBJ1-2
len: 13
d_gene: TRBD1
abundance: once
CDR3nt: TGCGCCAGCAGCGTGGGTAACCGGGACAGGGCCTCCTTC
CDR3aa: CASSVGNRDRASF

v_gene: TRBV5-5
j_gene: TRBJ2-1
len: 14
d_gene: TRBD2
abundance: -
CDR3nt: TGTGCCAGCAGCTTTGATGGGAGGGCGGGTGAGCAGTTCTTC
CDR3aa: CASSFDGRAGEQFF

v_gene: TRBV9
j_gene: TRBJ2-1
len: 15
d_gene: -
abundance: -
CDR3nt: TGTGCCAGCAGCGTAGGAGGGAGTACCTACAATGAGCAGTTCTTC
CDR3aa: CASSVGGSTYNEQFF

v_gene: TRBV12-3/TRBV12-4
j_gene: TRBJ2-3
len: 13
d_gene: TRBD1
abundance: -
CDR3nt: TGTGCCAGCAGTGAAGGGGGCGTAGATACGCAGTATTTT
CDR3aa: CASSEGGVDTQYF

v_gene: TRBV3-1/TRBV3-2
j_gene: TRBJ2-5
len: 14
d_gene: -
abundance: few
CDR3nt: TGTGCCAGCAGCCAGGATGGATCGCGGGAGACCCAGTACTTC
CDR3aa: CASSQDGSRETQYF

v_gene: TRBV5-1
j_gene: TRBJ1-2
len: 14
d_gene: -
abundance: -
CDR3nt: TGCGCCAGCAGCTTTGGCCATACTAACTATGGCTACACCTTC
CDR3aa: CASSFGHTNYGYTF

v_gene: TRBV7-9
j_gene: TRBJ1-6
len: 14
d_gene: -
abundance: -
CDR3nt: TGTGCCAGCAGCTTTCAGGGGTCTAATTCACCCCTCCACTTT
CDR3aa: CASSFQGSNSPLHF

v_gene: TRBV3-1/TRBV3-2
j_gene: TRBJ2-3
len: 13
d_gene: -
abundance: -
CDR3nt: TGTGCCAGCAGCCAAGATCCAGGGGTGACGCAGTATTTT
CDR3aa: CASSQDPGVTQYF

v_gene: TRBV6-6
j_gene: TRBJ1-1
len: 17
d_gene: -
abundance: -
CDR3nt: TGTGCCAGCAGTCAAACTGCTATTCTGTTCCCGAACACTGAAGCTTTCTTT
CDR3aa: CASSQTAILFPNTEAFF

v_gene: TRBV29-1
j_gene: TRBJ2-2
len: 12
d_gene: -
abundance: -
CDR3nt: TGCAGCGTTGCCCAGGGCACCGGGGAGCTGTTTTTT
CDR3aa: CSVAQGTGELFF

v_gene: TRBV9
j_gene: TRBJ1-3
len: 13
d_gene: TRBD1
abundance: -
CDR3nt: TGTGCCAGCAGTCCTAGTGTAACACAGGGGGTATATTTT
CDR3aa: CASSPSVTQGVYF

v_gene: TRBV7-2
j_gene: TRBJ2-1
len: 15
d_gene: -
abundance: few
CDR3nt: TGTGCCAGCAGCTTACGGGGGGCGTATTACAATGAGCAGTTCTTC
CDR3aa: CASSLRGAYYNEQFF

v_gene: TRBV9
j_gene: TRBJ2-3
len: 15
d_gene: -
abundance: -
CDR3nt: TGTGCCAGCAGCGTGGGACACCTAAGCACAGATACGCAGTATTTT
CDR3aa: CASSVGHLSTDTQYF

v_gene: TRBV29-1
j_gene: TRBJ2-1
len: 15
d_gene: -
abundance: -
CDR3nt: TGCAGCGTTGAAGGGAGCCAGGGGCCACTTATTGAGCAGTTCTTC
CDR3aa: CSVEGSQGPLIEQFF

v_gene: TRBV4-3
j_gene: TRBJ1-2
len: 16
d_gene: -
abundance: -
CDR3nt: TGCGCCAGCAGCCCAGATCGTCAGGGGCTGGACTATGGCTACACCTTC
CDR3aa: CASSPDRQGLDYGYTF

v_gene: TRBV9
j_gene: TRBJ2-2
len: 14
d_gene: -
abundance: -
CDR3nt: TGTGCCAGCAGTCTGTACAGTGCAACCGGGGAGCTGTTTTTT
CDR3aa: CASSLYSATGELFF

v_gene: TRBV5-6
j_gene: TRBJ2-2
len: 15
d_gene: -
abundance: -
CDR3nt: TGTGCCAGCAGCTTGGCCGGTTCGAACACCGGGGAGCTGTTTTTT
CDR3aa: CASSLAGSNTGELFF

v_gene: TRBV24-1
j_gene: TRBJ2-7
len: 14
d_gene: TRBD1
abundance: -
CDR3nt: TGTGCCACCAGAGGGACAGGGGCGACAGACGAGCAGTACTTC
CDR3aa: CATRGTGATDEQYF

v_gene: TRBV13
j_gene: TRBJ2-1
len: 15
d_gene: TRBD2
abundance: -
CDR3nt: TGTGCCAGCAGCTTGACTAGCGGGGGGGCCGGTGAGCAGTTCTTC
CDR3aa: CASSLTSGGAGEQFF

v_gene: TRBV6-2/TRBV6-3
j_gene: TRBJ1-5
len: 15
d_gene: TRBD1
abundance: -
CDR3nt: TGTGCCAGCAGTTACAGCGTCACAGGGGGTCAGCCCCAGCATTTT
CDR3aa: CASSYSVTGGQPQHF

v_gene: TRBV7-2
j_gene: TRBJ1-5
len: 16
d_gene: -
abundance: -
CDR3nt: TGTGCCAGCAGCTTAGTCGGTGCGGGGGGGTTTCAGCCCCAGCATTTT
CDR3aa: CASSLVGAGGFQPQHF

v_gene: TRBV10-2
j_gene: TRBJ1-3
len: 14
d_gene: -
abundance: -
CDR3nt: TGCGCCAGCAGACAGGTGCTCTCTGGAAACACCATATATTTT
CDR3aa: CASRQVLSGNTIYF

v_gene: TRBV11-2
j_gene: TRBJ2-7
len: 11
d_gene: -
abundance: -
CDR3nt: TGTGCCAGCAGCTTAGATCGGGAGCAGTACTTC
CDR3aa: CASSLDREQYF

v_gene: TRBV24-1
j_gene: TRBJ2-3
len: 17
d_gene: TRBD1
abundance: once
CDR3nt: TGTGCCACCAGTGACCCCCCTGGACAGGGGAGCGGAGATACGCAGTATTTT
CDR3aa: CATSDPPGQGSGDTQYF

v_gene: TRBV5-6
j_gene: TRBJ2-7
len: 13
d_gene: -
abundance: -
CDR3nt: TGTGCCAGCAGCCTACAGGGCCCCTACGAGCAGTACTTC
CDR3aa: CASSLQGPYEQYF

v_gene: TRBV19
j_gene: TRBJ2-1
len: 15
d_gene: -
abundance: -
CDR3nt: TGTGCCAGTAGTATGGAACTAGGGAGGAACAATGAGCAGTTCTTC
CDR3aa: CASSMELGRNNEQFF

v_gene: TRBV6-5
j_gene: TRBJ2-5
len: 12
d_gene: -
abundance: -
CDR3nt: TGTGCCAGCAGTTTGACTCAAGAGACCCAGTACTTC
CDR3aa: CASSLTQETQYF